This T cell receptor beta chain was captured in a study of blood T cell repertoires in COVID-19. Overall study: Specimens from acute and convalescent COVID-19 originated in the United States, Italy and Spain. PBMCs, B-cell-depleted T cells, or T cells were the source of the cDNA or gDNA that made up the material.

Per germline, CDR1 SGDLS and CDR2 YYNGEE. The ends were cut back, 0 bases at V and 8 bases at J, with 12 bases in the middle. The CDR3 is made up of 14 amino acids. The authors' processing: Amplification of reference gene primers provided the estimated nucleated cell counts. Profiling relied on immunoSEQ multiplex PCR, and the TCRdb table lists in-frame clones only, not all of them. The V and J calls and the clone size are those of that table, but D and trimming were determined from the DNA. The sample has roughly 390,000 clones, about 85% seen once. J is TRBJ2-1 and V is TRBV9; D not resolved. The TCR originated in a woman in her late teens or twenties with acute or convalescent COVID-19. Sequenced material: peripheral blood. CDR3 in DNA: TGTGCCAGCAGCGTAGGAGTGCCCCTTTATGAGCAGTTCTTC. Amino acid sequence: CASSVGVPLYEQFF.